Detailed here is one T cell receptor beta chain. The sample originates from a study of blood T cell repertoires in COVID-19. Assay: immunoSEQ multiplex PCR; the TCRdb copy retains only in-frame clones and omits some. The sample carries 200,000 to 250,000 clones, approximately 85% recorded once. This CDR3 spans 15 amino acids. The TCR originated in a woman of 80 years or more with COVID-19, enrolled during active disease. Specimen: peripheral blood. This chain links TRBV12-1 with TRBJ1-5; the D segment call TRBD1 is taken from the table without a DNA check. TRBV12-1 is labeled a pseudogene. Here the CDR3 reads CASSAPGTGRQPQHF. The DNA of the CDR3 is TGTGCCAGCAGCGCACCCGGGACAGGGCGTCAGCCCCAGCATTTT.